The source of this TCR beta chain is a study of T cell changes during pregnancy in multiple sclerosis. Assay: immunoSEQ multiplex PCR; the TCRdb copy retains only in-frame clones and omits some. The sample holds roughly 49,000 clones, over 90% seen once. This CDR3 has 15 residues. Deletions cut 3 bases from V and 4 bases from J, with 15 bases between. From germline, CDR1 is LNHDA and CDR2 SQIVND (reference sequence). The TCR originated in a female donor with multiple sclerosis, enrolled in a pregnancy study. The sample in question was peripheral blood, obtained after pregnancy. The gene calls are TRBV19 and TRBJ1-2; D is ambiguous. The CDR3 sequence: CASSMGLMHLYGYTF. CDR3 DNA sequence: TGTGCCAGTAGTATGGGCCTTATGCACCTCTATGGCTACACCTTC.